Described below is a single T cell receptor (beta chain) sequence and its context. No antigen is known for it. The method was immunoSEQ multiplex PCR; TCRdb's version includes in-frame clones alone and lacks a portion of them. The sample yields about 38,000 clones, 65% to 90% seen once. These data come from a study of OX40 agonist ivuxolimab in advanced cancers. With 6 bases removed from V and 2 bases from J, the gap between germline ends came to 7 bases. The germline gives CDR1 LNHDA, CDR2 SQIVND (reference sequence). This CDR3 has 12 amino acids. Study conclusions and caveats: Clonal expansion was among the lowest in partial responders at 0.1-3.0 mg/kg, especially CD8+.

The TCR was taken from an adult with an advanced solid tumor such as melanoma, head and neck, liver or kidney cancer. This material consisted of CD4+ or CD8+ T cells sorted from blood, taken in a trial of the OX40 agonist ivuxolimab. The genes are TRBV19 and TRBJ1-2; D call uncertain. The CDR3 sequence is CASRQTNYGYTF. The CDR3 DNA is TGTGCCAGTAGACAGACGAACTATGGCTACACCTTC.